The 19 T cell receptor beta chains in this list originate from one sample, sequenced in a study of blood T cell repertoires in COVID-19. Repertoires were generated with immunoSEQ multiplex PCR, while TCRdb's copy carries only in-frame clones and drops some. This repertoire shows roughly 140,000 clones, roughly 80% found once; its top ten account for about 8%. Specimen: peripheral blood. The source is a human donor with acute or convalescent COVID-19. The donor label of this sample is uncertain.

This rearrangement joins TRBV21-1 to TRBJ2-1; the table assigns TRBD2, which was not confirmed against the DNA. TRBV21-1 is a recognized pseudogene. This CDR3 comprises 14 residues. The CDR3 DNA is TGTGCCCTGCCTAGCGGGGGCCCCAGGAATGAGCAGTTCTTC. Translation: CALPSGGPRNEQFF.

This clone was detected only once. This rearrangement joins TRBV15 to TRBJ1-2; 7 nucleotides line up with TRBD1. The V and J ends lost 1 base and 8 bases, in that order; junction bases with no gene match: 16. In germline, CDR1 is LNHNV, CDR2 YYDKDF (reference sequence). CDR3 length equals 17 residues. The CDR3 DNA is TGTGCCACCAGCAGAGTAGGCGACAGGGACCTCCGGATGGGCTACACCTTC. This translates into CATSRVGDRDLRMGYTF.

The table lists this clone with a count of one. The rearrangement uses TRBV19 and TRBJ1-2; D is perhaps TRBD1 (6 bases). The length of the CDR3 is 11 residues. The V end was cut by 8 bases, the J end by 3 bases, with 7 bases between. Germline CDR1 reads LNHDA; CDR2 reads SQIVND (reference sequence). CDR3 DNA sequence: TGTGCCAGTCACAGGGACTATGGCTACACCTTC. This sequence encodes CASHRDYGYTF.

This chain links TRBV25-1 with TRBJ1-2; 11 nucleotides align to TRBD1. Looked up from germline, CDR1 is MGHDK and CDR2 is SYGVNS. Losses at the gene ends were 4 bases for V and 6 bases for J; bases not matched to a gene: 7. The CDR3 is 15 residues long. DNA for the CDR3: TGTGCCAGCAGTGTCTCCGGGACAGGGGGTGATGGCTACACCTTC. Translated: CASSVSGTGGDGYTF.

The chain employs TRBV15 and TRBJ2-7, with D perhaps matching TRBD1 (5 bases). The germline V gene encodes CDR1 LNHNV and CDR2 YYDKDF (reference sequence). CDR3 length: 14 amino acids. The V end was cut by 3 bases, the J end by 2 bases, with 11 bases between. The CDR3 DNA sequence: TGTGCCACCAGCAGGAAGGGGTTAACCTACGAGCAGTACGTC. Residues: CATSRKGLTYEQYV.

The chain joins TRBV9 to TRBJ1-1; D is undetermined. Germline V gene sequence: CDR1 SGDLS, CDR2 YYNGEE. The length of the CDR3 is 11 residues. V was trimmed by 4 bases and J by 8 bases, leaving 9 bases between them. Here the CDR3 DNA reads TGTGCCAGCAGCTCAGGAATGGAAGCTTTCTTT. This translates into CASSSGMEAFF. Supplemented by reference TRBV9 and TRBJ1-1, the full variable domain reads DSGVTQTPKHLITATGQRVTLRCSPRSGDLSVYWYQQSLDQGLQFLIQYYNGEERAKGNILERFSAQQFPDLHSELNLSSLELGDSALYFCASSSGMEAFFGQGTRLTVV.

The V gene is TRBV30, the J gene TRBJ2-7, with TRBD1 matching over 7 bases. The germline CDR1 and CDR2 sequences are GTSNPN and SVGIG (reference sequence). Germline trimming cut 2 bases from V and 0 bases from J; bases unmatched to any gene: 4. The CDR3 consists of 14 residues. This CDR3 reads CAWSRGGSSYEQYF. The CDR3 nucleotides are TGTGCCTGGAGTCGAGGGGGCAGCTCCTACGAGCAGTACTTC.

The chain has TRBV5-1 and TRBJ1-6; 9 nucleotides line up with TRBD1. CDR3 length equals 15 residues. Looked up from germline, CDR1 is SGHRS and CDR2 is YFSETQ. V lost 6 bases, J lost 7 bases, and 8 bases stayed unmatched. The chain's CDR3 is CASKLGQGPNSPLHF. The CDR3 coding sequence is TGCGCCAGCAAGCTGGGACAGGGCCCAAATTCACCCCTCCACTTT.

The V gene is TRBV19, the J gene TRBJ1-2; 7 nucleotides agree with TRBD1. Germline V gene sequence: CDR1 LNHDA, CDR2 SQIVND (reference sequence). CDR3 length equals 12 residues. J lost 5 bases, V lost 10 bases, and 7 bases had no gene match. CDR3 in amino acids: CATHSGGYGYTF. The CDR3 coding sequence is TGTGCCACCCATTCAGGGGGATATGGCTACACCTTC. Using reference TRBV19 and TRBJ1-2 for the parts outside the CDR3, the full variable domain is DGGITQSPKYLFRKEGQNVTLSCEQNLNHDAMYWYRQDPGQGLRLIYYSQIVNDFQKGDIAEGYSVSREKKESFPLTVTSAQKNPTAFYLCATHSGGYGYTFGSGTRLTVV.

V usage is TRBV4-2 and J usage is TRBJ1-2; D is uncertain. Germline assignment: CDR1 LGHNA and CDR2 YNFKEQ. The CDR3 is 15 amino acids. Between the trimmed V and J ends, which lost 1 base and 6 bases, there was a span of 15 bases. CDR3 loop: CASSQGRQQADGYTF. In DNA, the CDR3 is TGTGCCAGCAGCCAAGGTCGTCAGCAGGCTGATGGCTACACCTTC.

This chain uses TRBV4-2 with TRBJ2-3, with 8 nucleotides matching TRBD2. This CDR3 has 15 amino acids. Germline V gene sequence: CDR1 LGHNA, CDR2 YNFKEQ. Trimming cost V 3 bases and J 1 base; bases outside gene matches: 3. The CDR3 loop is CASSHGTRGTDTQYF. The CDR3 bases are TGTGCCAGCAGCCACGGGACTAGAGGCACAGATACGCAGTATTTT.

The chain employs TRBV9 and TRBJ1-2, with D unclear. Per the germline V gene, CDR1 is SGDLS and CDR2 is YYNGEE. The V and J ends lost 0 bases and 1 base respectively, with 13 bases between them. CDR3 length equals 16 residues. The CDR3 DNA reads as TGTGCCAGCAGCGTAGAGAGCCCCGATTATAACTATGGCTACACCTTC. Protein sequence: CASSVESPDYNYGYTF.

The chain has TRBV19 and TRBJ1-5; no firm D call. CDR1 LNHDA and CDR2 SQIVND come from the germline V gene (reference sequence). Trimming shortened V by 9 bases and J by 6 bases, and 18 bases separated the two germline ends. This CDR3 is built from 14 residues. The CDR3 sequence: CASLSAGFGQPQHF. The CDR3 DNA reads as TGTGCCAGCTTAAGTGCGGGGTTCGGTCAGCCCCAGCATTTT.

The chain employs TRBV6-5 and TRBJ2-7, with TRBD2 as a possible D gene (6 bases). This CDR3 has 14 amino acids. Germline CDR1 is MNHEY and CDR2 is SVGAGI. V lost 0 bases and J lost 3, with 9 bases in between. Written as DNA, the CDR3 is TGTGCCAGCAGTTACTCGTCGGGACTCTACGAGCAGTACTTC. This gives the protein CASSYSSGLYEQYF.

In this sample, this clone turned up a few times. The CDR3 DNA reads TGCGCCAGCAGGGAAAGCGGGACGAATAATTCACCCCTCCACTTT. Encoded protein: CASRESGTNNSPLHF. This chain links TRBV4-1 with TRBJ1-6, with D perhaps matching TRBD1 (5 bases). Germline-derived CDR1 and CDR2 are MGHRA and YSYEKL. CDR3 length: 15 amino acids. The V end lost 6 bases, the J end lost 5 bases, and 14 bases lay between the germline ends.

This sequence joins TRBV9 and TRBJ1-5; D call uncertain. Germline lookup yields CDR1 SGDLS and CDR2 YYNGEE. V was cut by 5 bases and J by 2 bases, with 11 bases left in between. CDR3 size: 14 residues. In DNA, the CDR3 is TGTGCCAGCAGTGGTGGAGGAGGCAATCAGCCCCAGCATTTT. Translating gives CASSGGGGNQPQHF.

The V gene is TRBV9, the J gene TRBJ2-7; 9 bases are shared with TRBD1. V shed 3 bases and J 5 bases; nucleotides not matched to a gene: 6. The CDR3 is made up of 14 amino acids. Germline loops: CDR1 SGDLS, CDR2 YYNGEE. CDR3 sequence: CASSGPGTGNEQYF. The CDR3 DNA is TGTGCCAGCAGCGGTCCCGGGACAGGGAACGAGCAGTACTTC. The full variable domain, with the rest looked up from reference TRBV9 and TRBJ2-7, is DSGVTQTPKHLITATGQRVTLRCSPRSGDLSVYWYQQSLDQGLQFLIQYYNGEERAKGNILERFSAQQFPDLHSELNLSSLELGDSALYFCASSGPGTGNEQYFGPGTRLTVT.

The chain links TRBV27 to TRBJ1-5, with 10 bases aligning to TRBD1. With 3 bases clipped from V and 5 bases from J, the junction kept 4 bases outside the gene matches. Germline V lookup: CDR1 MNHEY, CDR2 SMNVEV (reference sequence). The CDR3 contains 15 residues. The CDR3 loop is CASSFGQGVDQPQHF. CDR3 DNA sequence: TGTGCCAGCAGTTTCGGACAGGGGGTGGATCAGCCCCAGCATTTT.

This chain connects TRBV11-2 to TRBJ1-3, with TRBD1 matching 9 bases. The germline gives CDR1 SGHAT, CDR2 FQNNGV. The CDR3 sequence is 19 residues long. With V trimmed by 5 bases and J by 5 bases, 19 bases remained unmatched. The CDR3 DNA follows: TGTGCCAGCAGCCCAATCGGGGGAACAGGGGGCAACTTAAGAAACACCATATATTTT. Its protein is CASSPIGGTGGNLRNTIYF.